The TCR beta chain described here comes from a study of shared clonotypes between healthy human individuals. Study-wide results and caveats: A reduction in generation probabilities was seen for non-shared clonotypes relative to those shared by all four donors.

In regard to this clone: Its target is unknown.

Assay used: immunoSEQ multiplex PCR; TCRdb lists only in-frame clones, some missing. The table has 2 million to 2.5 million clones, roughly 95% seen once. V lost 0 bases to trimming and J lost 3 bases; unmatched junction nucleotides: 2. The germline V gene encodes CDR1 MNHEY and CDR2 SVGAGI. The CDR3 is 16 amino acids. The sequence came from a man between 18 and 35 years old in good health. Material for sequencing was naive CD4+ T cells sorted from blood. This sample's subset: CD45RA+ positively selected. The chain joins TRBV6-5 to TRBJ2-3, with TRBD1 matching 11 bases. The CDR3 reads CASSYSGTGGTDTQYF. The DNA for the CDR3 is TGTGCCAGCAGTTACTCGGGGACAGGGGGGACAGATACGCAGTATTTT.